This T cell receptor beta chain was profiled in a study of T cells expressing NK-cell markers (dated by TCRdb to between 2020 and 2021). With regard to the full study: In sorted CD3+CD56+NKG2C+, CD3+CD56+NKG2C- and CD3+CD56-NKG2C+ T-cell subsets from about eight donors, TCR beta-chain repertoires were profiled. The libraries were sequenced on Illumina HiSeq 2000/2500, MiSeq or NextSeq, producing 2 x 150 bp reads. The study sequenced eight donors, all healthy volunteers chosen at random: three men and five women. Of the eight sequenced donors, seven were found to be HCMV-seropositive and one was found to be HCMV-seronegative.

What the authors observed across the whole study: Whether the expanded NKG2C-expressing T cell clones were specific for HCMV antigens was left unclear. Those dominant clonotypes were again the most abundant among CD3+CD56-NKG2C+ cells in a handful of donors, at about 28.3-60.1%. In more than 5 donors, the dominant CD3+CD56+NKG2C+ clonotypes were found to rank among the top 10 CD8+ clonotypes and to make up roughly 1.0-7.0% of CD8+ T cells.

The CDR3 numbers 14 residues from cysteine through phenylalanine. The DNA is not on file. The germline V gene gives CDR1 as ENHRY and CDR2 as SYGVKD. The instrument given in TCRdb is Illumina HiSeq 2000. TCR beta cDNA libraries were prepared using 5'RACE template switching, which introduced a universal primer site and unique molecular identifiers. cDNA synthesis was primed from the TCR beta constant segment, followed by two successive PCR amplification steps. Per the original workflow: MIGEC was used to demultiplex reads and group reads by UMI, and MiTCR was used to assemble and quantify clonotypes. To remove erroneous sequences, TCR cDNA sequences were retained only when supported by two or more reads. The tcR package was used for downstream repertoire analysis, with clonotypes matched between fractions based on CDR3 nucleotide sequence plus V segment. Antigen specificity was annotated against VDJdb with VDJmatch, allowing one amino acid substitution in CDR3. TCRdb reprocessed the raw reads; every CDR3 protein sequence is a single record, and DNA is not supplied. Here the V and J calls rest on TCRdb's processing, not on the authors' analysis. The sample has about half a million distinct CDR3 sequences on record. The top ten constitute 1.4% of the sample.

HCMV serostatus was determined by detecting HCMV-specific IgG in serum with a commercial ELISA kit. Ficoll density gradient centrifugation was used to isolate peripheral blood mononuclear cells from blood. Worth noting for this clonotype: Its antigen specificity is not known.

In this chain, TRBV10-3 is recombined with TRBJ2-7; TCRdb's D call, TRBD2, is unchecked because there is no DNA. The sequence derives from a woman between 50 and 59 years old in good health. Donor details come from another sample of the same person, matched by shared clones. Sequences were obtained from blood T cells: a sorted CD56 or NKG2C T cell subset, CD4+ or CD8+ T cells, or bulk PBMC T cells (not recorded which). Here the CDR3 is given as CAISVRDSSYEQYF.